Below are 15 T cell receptor beta chains sequenced from a single sample in a study of OX40 agonist ivuxolimab in advanced cancers. The library was produced with the immunoSEQ multiplex PCR assay. TCRdb's version of the immuneACCESS table is confined to in-frame rearrangements and falls short of the full clone set. An unresolved V gene accounts for under half of the shortfall where checked; the remainder is of unknown origin. The table for this sample lists 92,000 or so clones; around 80% of them were counted only once. Jointly, the top ten make up approximately 5.5% of the sample. The sequences come from CD4+ or CD8+ T cells sorted from blood, collected in a trial of the OX40 agonist ivuxolimab. The origin of the receptors is an adult with an advanced solid tumor such as melanoma, head and neck, liver or kidney cancer.

This clone was seen only a few times. A far larger clone is a single base away, which makes a read error likely. The CDR3 loop reads CASSDSGAVYNEQFF. For the CDR3, the DNA is TGTGCCAGCAGCGACTCAGGAGCAGTATACAATGAGCAGTTCTTC. The chain uses TRBV4-2 and TRBJ2-1; D uncertain. Trimming cost V 5 bases and J 4 bases, with 15 bases left between them. The CDR3 is 15 amino acids. Germline assignment: CDR1 LGHNA and CDR2 YNFKEQ.

The DNA for the CDR3 is TGTGCCAGCAGCTTTCTGGGGAACAATGAGCAGTTCTTC. It yields the protein CASSFLGNNEQFF. The chain has TRBV7-9 and TRBJ2-1; D not certain. Looked up from germline, CDR1 is SEHNR and CDR2 is FQNEAQ (reference sequence). V was cut by 3 bases and J by 5 bases, with 8 bases left in between. The CDR3 spans 13 residues. The variable domain in full, with the rest retrieved from reference TRBV7-9 and TRBJ2-1, is DTGVSQNPRHKITKRGQNVTFRCDPISEHNRLYWYRQTLGQGPEFLTYFQNEAQLEKSRLLSDRFSAERPKGSFSTLEIQRTEQGDSAMYLCASSFLGNNEQFFGPGTRLTVL.

The J gene is TRBJ1-1, the V gene TRBV20-1; D is perhaps TRBD1 (5 bases). Germline values: CDR1 DFQATT, CDR2 SNEGSKA (reference sequence). The CDR3 totals 11 residues. Deletions cut 1 base from V and 11 bases from J, with 11 bases between. CDR3 residues: CSARGGMRAFF. The DNA for the CDR3 is TGCAGTGCTAGAGGGGGGATGCGGGCTTTCTTT.

The chain joins TRBV5-1 to TRBJ2-7; 10 bases map to TRBD2. V shed 0 bases, J shed 5 bases, and the junction held 8 bases outside the gene matches. CDR1 is SGHRS, CDR2 YFSETQ, per germline. This CDR3 region has 16 residues. CDR3 in amino acids: CASSLGRASGSHEQYF. CDR3 nucleotides: TGCGCCAGCAGCTTGGGCCGGGCTAGCGGGAGCCACGAGCAGTACTTC.

The V call is TRBV5-4, the J call TRBJ2-2; 8 bases fit TRBD2. There are 15 residues in the CDR3. The V and J ends lost 4 bases and 5 bases, in that order; junction bases with no gene match: 7. The germline CDR1 and CDR2 sequences are SGHNT and YYREEE (reference sequence). CDR3 DNA: TGTGCCAGCAGCCGAAGCGGGAGTGGGACCGGGGAGCTGTTTTTT. It translates to CASSRSGSGTGELFF.

The chain carries TRBV7-9 and TRBJ1-1; possibly TRBD1 for D (6 bases). The germline gives CDR1 SEHNR, CDR2 FQNEAQ (reference sequence). Trimming removed 6 bases at V and 3 bases at J, with 29 bases between. The CDR3 sequence is 19 residues long. The CDR3: CASSFNTGLVIRVDTEAFF. The DNA for the CDR3 is TGTGCCAGCAGTTTTAATACAGGGTTAGTTATAAGAGTGGACACTGAAGCTTTCTTT.

This chain connects TRBV11-2 to TRBJ1-3; 12 bases are a match to TRBD1. The V gene's germline CDR1 is SGHAT and CDR2 FQNNGV. There are 16 residues in the CDR3. Trimming at V came to 4 bases and at J to 8 bases, leaving 9 bases not matched to a gene. CDR3: CASSWTGTGGRDTIYF. CDR3 sequence (DNA): TGTGCCAGCAGCTGGACCGGGACAGGGGGCCGGGACACCATATATTTT.

The CDR3 DNA reads as TGTGCCAGTAGTATAGTGTCCAGTGGAGGGATGAGTAAGCAGTACTTC. Translating gives CASSIVSSGGMSKQYF. The chain is built from TRBV19 and TRBJ2-7, with D possibly being TRBD2 (6 bases). CDR1 is LNHDA and CDR2 is SQIVND in the germline V gene (reference sequence). The V and J ends lost 1 base and 8 bases respectively, with 21 bases between them. This CDR3 has 16 residues.

The chain joins TRBV7-2 to TRBJ2-3; the match to TRBD2 covers 11 bases. CDR3 length: 16 amino acids. Germline V gene sequence: CDR1 SGHTA, CDR2 FQGNSA. Losses at the gene ends were 5 bases for V and 0 bases for J; bases not matched to a gene: 4. The CDR3 bases are TGTGCCAGCAGCCTACGACTAGCGGGAAGCACAGATACGCAGTATTTT. This encodes CASSLRLAGSTDTQYF.

J is TRBJ2-2 and V is TRBV6-1, with 7 bases identical to TRBD1. Germline V gene data show CDR1 as MNHNS and CDR2 as SASEGT. CDR3 length: 14 amino acids. V shed 6 bases and J 1 base; nucleotides not matched to a gene: 2. The CDR3 nucleotides are TGTGCCAGCAGGGGACAGCAGAACACCGGGGAGCTGTTTTTT. It yields the protein CASRGQQNTGELFF.

Worth noting for this clone: At one of its ends the junction is not consistent with the germline gene, which may arise from a read error. The chain carries TRBV12-5 and TRBJ2-3; D unresolved. This CDR3 has 11 residues. Germline V gene sequence: CDR1 LGHNT, CDR2 FRNRAP. The CDR3 reads CASALGDTQYF. The CDR3 bases are TGTGCTAGTGCTTTGGGAGATACGCAGTATTTT.

The V and J genes are TRBV7-9 and TRBJ1-2, with 7 bases that match TRBD1. Germline CDR1 and CDR2: SEHNR and FQNEAQ (reference sequence). The CDR3 has 14 residues. With V trimmed by 5 bases and J by 2 bases, 5 bases remained unmatched. Written as DNA, the CDR3 is TGTGCCAGCAGCCCCTGGACAGGAAACTATGGCTACACCTTC. Its translation is CASSPWTGNYGYTF.

J is TRBJ2-4 and V is TRBV4-1; no firm D call. CDR1 is MGHRA, CDR2 YSYEKL, per germline. CDR3 size: 16 residues. V was cut by 0 bases and J by 1 base, with 10 bases left in between. In nucleotides, the CDR3 is TGCGCCAGCAGCCAAGATGGGTCCGCGGCCAAAAACATTCAGTACTTC. Residues: CASSQDGSAAKNIQYF.

The chain is built from TRBV11-2 and TRBJ1-1; 8 bases fit TRBD1. CDR1 is SGHAT, CDR2 FQNNGV, per germline. The CDR3 has 16 amino acids. Trimming at V came to 2 bases and at J to 0 bases, leaving 5 bases not matched to a gene. CDR3 sequence reads: CASSLRTGKMNTEAFF. CDR3 nucleotides: TGTGCCAGCAGCTTACGGACAGGGAAAATGAACACTGAAGCTTTCTTT.

The gene calls are TRBV9 and TRBJ1-5; the D gene is possibly TRBD1 (6 bases). Per germline, CDR1 SGDLS and CDR2 YYNGEE. The CDR3 is 13 residues long. V shed 4 bases and J shed 4 bases, with 9 bases lying between them. In nucleotides, the CDR3 is TGTGCCAGCAGCCGGGACATTAATCAGCCCCAGCATTTT. Its translation: CASSRDINQPQHF.